This entry describes one T cell receptor (beta chain). Losses at the gene ends were 8 bases for V and 3 bases for J; bases not matched to a gene: 3. The CDR3 runs to 14 residues. CDR1 MNHNY and CDR2 SVGAGI come from the germline V gene (reference sequence). Assay used: immunoSEQ multiplex PCR; TCRdb lists only in-frame clones, some missing. The sample contains 250,000 to 300,000 clones, 82% of which appear only once. The record originates from a study of control samples from healthy donors and cancer patients. This clonotype originated in a woman in her sixties with lung cancer. The sample taken for sequencing was PBMCs. The J gene is TRBJ2-2, the V gene TRBV6-6; TRBD1 matches 10 bases. DNA of the CDR3: TGTGCCAGCGGGGACAGGGGCGACACCGGGGAGCTGTTTTTT. Translated: CASGDRGDTGELFF.